This TCR beta chain was sequenced during a study of liver allograft versus peripheral blood T cells. Study in general: Transplanted livers held T cell receptor repertoires, and these were compared with repertoires in recipients' peripheral blood.

With respect to this clonotype: No DNA is shown, since the ends of the CDR3 on it are uncertain; the CDR3 is the one TCRdb lists.

The CDR3 adds up to 17 amino acids, both ends counted. Each CDR3 protein is one row after TCRdb ran MiXCR on the reads. This sample has more than 8,500 distinct CDR3 sequences, with roughly 26% found just once. The sequence came from a human patient who had a liver transplant. Some T cells may possibly be graft donor cells. The V call is TRBV7-5, the J call TRBJ2-2; the DNA was not compared with TRBD1, the D call given in the table. TRBV7-5 is reported as a pseudogene. CDR3 loop: CISVPDATTEHGGELFF.